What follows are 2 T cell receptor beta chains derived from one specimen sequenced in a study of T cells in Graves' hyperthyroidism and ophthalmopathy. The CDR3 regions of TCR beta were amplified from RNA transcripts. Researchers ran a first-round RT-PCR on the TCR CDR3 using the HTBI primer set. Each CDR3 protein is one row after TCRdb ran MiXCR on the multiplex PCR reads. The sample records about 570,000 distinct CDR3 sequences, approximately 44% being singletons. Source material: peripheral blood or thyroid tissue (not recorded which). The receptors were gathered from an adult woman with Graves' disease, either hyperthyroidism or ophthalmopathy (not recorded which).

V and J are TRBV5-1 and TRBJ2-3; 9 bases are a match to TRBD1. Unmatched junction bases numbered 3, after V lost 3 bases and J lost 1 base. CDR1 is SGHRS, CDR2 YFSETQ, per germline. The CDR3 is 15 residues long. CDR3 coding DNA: TGCGCCAGCAGCTGGACAGGGGACCGCACAGATACGCAGTATTTT. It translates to CASSWTGDRTDTQYF.

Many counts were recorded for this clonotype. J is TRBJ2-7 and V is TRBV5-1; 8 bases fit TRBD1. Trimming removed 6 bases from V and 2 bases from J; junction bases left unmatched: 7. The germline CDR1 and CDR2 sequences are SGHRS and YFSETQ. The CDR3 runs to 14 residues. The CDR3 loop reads CASMGDRPAYEQYF. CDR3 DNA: TGCGCCAGCATGGGGGACAGGCCCGCCTACGAGCAGTACTTC.